This T cell receptor (beta chain) was retrieved from a study of monozygotic twins with inflammatory bowel disease. There are 13 residues in the CDR3. Germline CDR1 and CDR2: DFQATT and SNEGSKA (reference sequence). TCRdb reworked the 5' RACE reads into one entry per CDR3 protein, no DNA. In all, the sample yields more than 350,000 distinct CDR3 sequences. This clonotype was obtained from a human donor with ulcerative colitis or Crohn's disease, or a healthy co-twin of an affected twin (not recorded which). V and J are TRBV20-1 and TRBJ1-5; the TRBD1 assignment by TCRdb is unverifiable without DNA. The sequenced sample was blood. The CDR3 spells CSALRASNQPQHF.